This entry lists 18 T cell receptor beta chains sequenced from one sample in a study of blood T cell repertoires in COVID-19. Libraries were prepared by immunoSEQ multiplex PCR; TCRdb keeps only in-frame clonotypes and omits some of them. The sample lists 130,000 or so clones; 82% were seen once. Sequenced sample: peripheral blood. The receptors stem from a woman in her 70s with acute or convalescent COVID-19.

This clone showed up many times. Other DNA sequences in the same sample also yield this CDR3. The rearrangement links TRBV19 to TRBJ1-1, with D unclear. The CDR3 is 13 amino acids. Germline V gene sequence: CDR1 LNHDA, CDR2 SQIVND (reference sequence). Trimming took 1 base from V and 2 from J, leaving 5 bases between them. The CDR3: CASSIGRNTEAFF. DNA for the CDR3: TGTGCCAGTAGTATAGGGAGAAACACTGAAGCTTTCTTT.

This clone occurred a few times. The chain links TRBV7-2 to TRBJ1-1, with D possibly TRBD1 on 6 matching bases. From germline, CDR1 is SGHTA and CDR2 FQGNSA. Trimming took off 2 bases at V and 4 bases at J, with 17 bases between the two ends. This CDR3 spans 16 amino acids. The DNA of the CDR3 is TGTGCCAGCAGCTTACAGGGGAATGCGGTTGGCACTGAAGCTTTCTTT. This encodes CASSLQGNAVGTEAFF.

J is TRBJ1-1 and V is TRBV9; D ambiguous. The CDR3 covers 12 residues. V lost 4 bases to trimming and J lost 1 base, with 5 bases between them. Germline values: CDR1 SGDLS, CDR2 YYNGEE. The CDR3 DNA is TGTGCCAGCAGCAGACAGAACACTGAAGCTTTCTTT. This sequence encodes CASSRQNTEAFF. The full variable domain, with the rest looked up from reference TRBV9 and TRBJ1-1, is DSGVTQTPKHLITATGQRVTLRCSPRSGDLSVYWYQQSLDQGLQFLIQYYNGEERAKGNILERFSAQQFPDLHSELNLSSLELGDSALYFCASSRQNTEAFFGQGTRLTVV.

The chain joins TRBV4-3 to TRBJ2-1; 8 positions agree with TRBD1. Germline CDR1 LGHNA, CDR2 YSLEER. This CDR3 has 15 amino acids. V shed 2 bases and J 5 bases; nucleotides not matched to a gene: 5. CDR3 in amino acids: CASSQILDRDNEQFF. CDR3 sequence (DNA): TGCGCCAGCAGCCAAATTTTGGACAGGGACAATGAGCAGTTCTTC.

This clone was detected only a few times. The V call is TRBV12-5, the J call TRBJ2-2; TRBD1 agrees at 8 bases. J gave up 3 bases and V 5 bases, and 8 bases lay outside the gene matches. The CDR3 has 16 amino acids. CDR1 and CDR2 from the germline V gene are LGHNT and FRNRAP. Written as DNA, the CDR3 is TGTGCTAGTGGTACCCGGACAGGGAAAGACACCGGGGAGCTGTTTTTT. This translates into CASGTRTGKDTGELFF. Based on the CDR3 plus reference TRBV12-5 and TRBJ2-2, the full variable domain is DARVTQTPRHKVTEMGQEVTMRCQPILGHNTVFWYRQTMMQGLELLAYFRNRAPLDDSGMPKDRFSAEMPDATLATLKIQPSEPRDSAVYFCASGTRTGKDTGELFFGEGSRLTVL.

The chain joins TRBV11-3 to TRBJ2-5; D possibly corresponds to TRBD1 (5 bases). The CDR3 is 16 amino acids. The V gene's germline CDR1 is SGHNT and CDR2 YENEEA. V lost 5 bases, J lost 5 bases, and 21 bases lay in between. The CDR3 sequence is CASSPGSGFGGETQYF. DNA of the CDR3: TGTGCCAGCAGCCCTGGGTCAGGGTTTGGTGGGGAGACCCAGTACTTC.

The CDR3: CASSLGGGQTQETQYF. CDR3 nucleotides: TGTGCCAGCAGCCTAGGTGGCGGACAGACCCAAGAGACCCAGTACTTC. The rearrangement joins TRBV7-3 to TRBJ2-5; tentative D call: TRBD1 (6 bases). The CDR3 totals 16 residues. V was cut by 5 bases and J by 1 base, with 17 bases left in between. CDR1 is SGHTA, CDR2 FQGTGA, per germline.

This chain joins TRBV2 and TRBJ2-1; TRBD2 matches at 14 bases. The CDR3 contains 17 residues. Losses at the gene ends were 2 bases for V and 8 bases for J; bases not matched to a gene: 8. Per the germline V gene, CDR1 is SNHLY and CDR2 is FYNNEI. CDR3 loop: CASSETLTSGGAYEQFF. CDR3 sequence (DNA): TGTGCCAGCAGTGAAACCCTGACTAGCGGGGGGGCCTATGAGCAGTTCTTC. Full variable domain (rest looked up from reference TRBV2 and TRBJ2-1): EPEVTQTPSHQVTQMGQEVILRCVPISNHLYFYWYRQILGQKVEFLVSFYNNEISEKSEIFDDQFSVERPDGSNFTLKIRSTKLEDSAMYFCASSETLTSGGAYEQFFGPGTRLTVL.

This chain joins TRBV3-1 (or the pseudogene TRBV3-2) and TRBJ1-3; the match to TRBD1 covers 7 bases. Germline V gene lookup returns CDR1 LGHDT and CDR2 YNNKEL (reference sequence). This CDR3 comprises 15 residues. V was clipped by 4 bases and J by 1 base; unmatched bases: 4. The CDR3 reads CASSRSGGSGNTIYF. In DNA, the CDR3 is TGTGCCAGCAGCCGATCAGGGGGATCTGGAAACACCATATATTTT.

This rearrangement joins TRBV11-2 to TRBJ2-7; D gene unclear. The V end lost 1 base, the J end lost 2 bases, and 12 bases lay between the germline ends. Germline assignment: CDR1 SGHAT and CDR2 FQNNGV. This CDR3 has 15 amino acids. The CDR3 reads CASSLAPTTAYEQYV. The CDR3 DNA reads TGTGCCAGCAGCTTAGCCCCCACAACAGCCTACGAGCAGTACGTC.

This chain links TRBV6-6 with TRBJ2-5, with 12 nucleotides matching TRBD2. Germline trimming cut 5 bases from V and 5 bases from J; bases unmatched to any gene: 6. Germline assignment: CDR1 MNHNY and CDR2 SVGAGI (reference sequence). This CDR3 spans 15 amino acids. This CDR3 is CASSQRTSGVETQYF. The CDR3 nucleotides read TGTGCCAGCAGTCAACGGACTAGCGGGGTCGAGACCCAGTACTTC.

This clone was observed once. The same CDR3 also results from other DNA sequences found in this sample. The J gene is TRBJ1-1, the V gene TRBV18, with no clear D. Between the trimmed V and J ends, which lost 4 bases and 0 bases, there was a span of 6 bases. Germline CDR1 is KGHSH and CDR2 is LQKENI. The CDR3 has 13 residues. CDR3 amino acids: CASSLAMNTEAFF. CDR3 sequence (DNA): TGTGCCAGCTCACTAGCTATGAACACTGAAGCTTTCTTT.

The genes are TRBV2 and TRBJ1-1, with a tentative D call TRBD1 (6 bases). Germline V gives CDR1 SNHLY, CDR2 FYNNEI. V lost 5 bases, J lost 10 bases, and 11 bases lay in between. The CDR3 runs to 11 residues. The CDR3 protein is CASSSDRRAFF. CDR3 in DNA: TGTGCCAGCAGTTCCGACAGGAGAGCTTTCTTT.

The chain has TRBV7-3 and TRBJ1-1; TRBD1 aligns across 7 bases. Germline-derived CDR1 and CDR2 are SGHTA and FQGTGA. With V trimmed by 4 bases and J by 3 bases, 2 bases remained unmatched. CDR3 length: 13 amino acids. CDR3 sequence: CASSWTGYTEAFF. CDR3 DNA sequence: TGTGCCAGCAGCTGGACAGGCTACACTGAAGCTTTCTTT.

The J gene is TRBJ2-7, the V gene TRBV21-1; the D call TRBD1 from the table was never checked on the DNA. TRBV21-1 is a documented pseudogene. This CDR3 contains 16 residues. The chain's CDR3 is CASSKKRSTGSYEQYV. The CDR3 coding sequence is TGTGCCAGCAGCAAAAAACGATCCACAGGGTCTTACGAGCAGTACGTC.

CDR3 bases: TGTGCCAGCAGCTCTGACCCCCTCGGGGAGCAGTTCTTC. It translates to CASSSDPLGEQFF. The chain combines TRBV5-5 with TRBJ2-1; D remains unclear. Germline CDR1 and CDR2: SGHKS and YYEKEE (reference sequence). Trimming cost V 3 bases and J 10 bases, with 14 bases left between them. The CDR3 loop spans 13 amino acids.

This chain uses TRBV9 with TRBJ2-1; D is perhaps TRBD2 (7 bases). The V end lost 3 bases, the J end lost 6 bases, and 13 bases lay between the germline ends. The length of the CDR3 is 14 residues. Germline CDR1 SGDLS, CDR2 YYNGEE. The CDR3 is CASSEGGLPNEQFF. DNA of the CDR3: TGTGCCAGCAGCGAGGGGGGGCTACCCAATGAGCAGTTCTTC.

This clone was seen more than once but under ten times. The rearrangement uses TRBV2 and TRBJ1-2; 10 bases fit TRBD1. Unmatched junction bases numbered 5, after V lost 7 bases and J lost 6 bases. There are 13 residues in the CDR3. Germline lookup yields CDR1 SNHLY and CDR2 FYNNEI. CDR3 sequence: CASIYGQGDGYTF. Written as DNA, the CDR3 is TGTGCCAGCATTTACGGACAGGGGGATGGCTACACCTTC.